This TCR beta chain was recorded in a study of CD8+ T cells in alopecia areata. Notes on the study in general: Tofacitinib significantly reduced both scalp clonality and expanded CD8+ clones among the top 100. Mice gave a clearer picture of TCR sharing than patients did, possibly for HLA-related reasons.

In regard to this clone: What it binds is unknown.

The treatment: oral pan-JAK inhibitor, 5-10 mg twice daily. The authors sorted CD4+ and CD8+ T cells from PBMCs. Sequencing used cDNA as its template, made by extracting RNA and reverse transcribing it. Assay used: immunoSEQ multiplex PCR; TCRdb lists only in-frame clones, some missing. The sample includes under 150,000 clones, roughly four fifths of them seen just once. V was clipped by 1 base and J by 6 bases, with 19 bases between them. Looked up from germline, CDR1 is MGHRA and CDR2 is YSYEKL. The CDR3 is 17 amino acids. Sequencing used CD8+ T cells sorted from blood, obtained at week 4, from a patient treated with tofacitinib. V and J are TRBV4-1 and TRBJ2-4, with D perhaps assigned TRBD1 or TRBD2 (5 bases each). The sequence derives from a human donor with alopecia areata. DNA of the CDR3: TGCGCCAGCAGCCAAGTCGGCCCCCATAAGGGGAGAAACATTCAGTACTTC. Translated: CASSQVGPHKGRNIQYF.